The next 22 T cell receptor beta chains were all read from a single sample in a study of T cells in Graves' hyperthyroidism and ophthalmopathy. Amplification of TCR beta CDR3 regions was performed using RNA transcripts as template. The study used the HTBI primer set for a first-round RT-PCR of the TCR CDR3. TCRdb re-called the multiplex PCR reads through MiXCR, storing one row per CDR3 protein. The data contain about 330,000 distinct CDR3 sequences, roughly an eighth of them singletons. The specimen sequenced was blood. All receptors derive from a woman between 40 and 55 years old with Graves' ophthalmopathy.

This clonotype was picked up a small number of times. This chain joins TRBV20-1 and TRBJ2-5; 12 bases match TRBD2. This CDR3 has 15 residues. J was trimmed by 5 bases and V by 5 bases; bases with no gene match: 9. The germline V gene encodes CDR1 DFQATT and CDR2 SNEGSKA (reference sequence). The CDR3 region has the DNA TGCAGTGCTGGTACTAGCGGGGGGAAGGGGGAGACCCAGTACTTC. As protein: CSAGTSGGKGETQYF.

This clonotype was recorded many times. The chain is built from TRBV10-3 and TRBJ2-3; no definite D call. V dropped 2 bases and J dropped 5 bases, with 2 bases sitting between them. The CDR3 is made up of 11 amino acids. CDR1 ENHRY and CDR2 SYGVKD come from the germline V gene. The CDR3 bases are TGTGCCATCAGTGAGGGAGATACGCAGTATTTT. Protein sequence: CAISEGDTQYF.

This clonotype was found a few times. The DNA of the CDR3 is TGTGCCAGCAGCCATCAGGGAAGGGGCACTGAAGCTTTCTTT. Its protein product is CASSHQGRGTEAFF. The chain combines TRBV3-1 with TRBJ1-1; tentatively, D is TRBD1 (5 bases). This CDR3 region has 14 residues. The germline CDR1 and CDR2 sequences are LGHDT and YNNKEL (reference sequence). The V gene lost 3 bases and the J gene lost 4 bases, with 12 bases spanning the gap.

This clonotype has only a few counts. The genes are TRBV19 and TRBJ1-1, with 8 bases fitting TRBD1. The germline V gene encodes CDR1 LNHDA and CDR2 SQIVND (reference sequence). The CDR3 runs to 14 residues. Unmatched junction bases numbered 7, after V lost 5 bases and J lost 5 bases. The CDR3 region is CASSPLTGATEAFF. The CDR3 DNA reads TGTGCCAGTAGTCCCCTGACAGGGGCGACTGAAGCTTTCTTT.

The genes are TRBV11-3 and TRBJ1-3; 7 bases line up with TRBD1. The CDR3 runs to 15 residues. The germline V gene encodes CDR1 SGHNT and CDR2 YENEEA. Trimming at V came to 3 bases and at J to 0 bases, leaving 2 bases not matched to a gene. The CDR3 DNA is TGTGCCAGCAGCTTCGGGACAGCCTCTGGAAACACCATATATTTT. Its protein product is CASSFGTASGNTIYF. The full variable domain, completed using reference TRBV11-3 and TRBJ1-3, is EAGVVQSPRYKIIEKKQPVAFWCNPISGHNTLYWYLQNLGQGPELLIRYENEEAVDDSQLPKDRFSAERLKGVDSTLKIQPAELGDSAVYLCASSFGTASGNTIYFGEGSWLTVV.

This clonotype has a count of ten or more. J is TRBJ2-7 and V is TRBV12-3 or TRBV12-4; D is perhaps TRBD2 (6 bases). This CDR3 is 13 amino acids long. The V end lost 8 bases, the J end lost 1 base, and 12 bases lay between the germline ends. The CDR3 coding sequence is TGTGCCAGCGCCCCGGGGGAGTCCTACGAGCAGTACTTC. Amino acids: CASAPGESYEQYF.

This clonotype was seen at least ten times. The chain has TRBV11-2 and TRBJ2-7; 8 bases agree with TRBD2. This CDR3 contains 15 residues. The J segment lost 2 bases and the V segment lost 1 base, leaving 4 bases of the junction unmatched. The V gene's germline CDR1 is SGHAT and CDR2 FQNNGV. The CDR3 spells CASSLVAGGPYEQYF. The DNA of the CDR3 is TGTGCCAGCAGCTTAGTCGCGGGGGGCCCCTACGAGCAGTACTTC.

This clonotype was observed at least ten times. The chain uses TRBV28 and TRBJ2-5, with 9 bases aligning to TRBD2. This CDR3 is built from 20 residues. After removal of 4 bases from V and 5 bases from J, the junction contained 23 bases not matched to a gene. The germline V gene has CDR1 MDHEN and CDR2 SYDVKM. The CDR3 region is CASSYPREVAGEGVLETQYF. The DNA of the CDR3 is TGTGCCAGCAGTTACCCCAGGGAGGTAGCGGGAGAGGGGGTCCTGGAGACCCAGTACTTC.

This clonotype was counted many times. This chain uses TRBV12-5 with TRBJ2-3, with 13 nucleotides matching TRBD2. CDR3 size: 15 residues. CDR1 and CDR2 (germline): LGHNT, FRNRAP. Trimming at V came to 1 base and at J to 5 bases, leaving 0 bases not matched to a gene. The CDR3 loop reads CASGLGLAGGDTQYF. The CDR3 coding sequence is TGTGCTAGTGGTTTGGGACTAGCGGGAGGAGATACGCAGTATTTT.

The chain uses TRBV7-2 and TRBJ2-7; the D call may be TRBD1 or TRBD2 (6 bases each). The CDR3 is 16 amino acids. CDR1 SGHTA and CDR2 FQGNSA come from the germline V gene. V was cut by 5 bases and J by 1 base, with 18 bases left in between. The CDR3 protein is CASSLDPGASSYEQYF. The CDR3 DNA follows: TGTGCCAGCAGCCTCGACCCGGGGGCTTCGTCCTACGAGCAGTACTTC.

Only a few counts were recorded for this clonotype. The J gene is TRBJ2-2, the V gene TRBV10-3; 9 bases align to TRBD2. The CDR3 is 13 residues long. Germline V gene lookup returns CDR1 ENHRY and CDR2 SYGVKD. J lost 6 bases, V lost 7 bases, and 3 bases had no gene match. As DNA, the CDR3 is TGTGCCATCACGGCGGGAGGGCCCGGGGAGCTGTTTTTT. Translated: CAITAGGPGELFF.

There are a few counts of this clonotype. The V call is TRBV28, the J call TRBJ2-4; 7 bases align to TRBD1. The CDR3 runs 20 residues. Germline CDR1 and CDR2: MDHEN and SYDVKM. V gave up 5 bases and J gave up 0 bases; unmatched junction bases: 19. Here the CDR3 DNA reads TGTGCCAGCAGTCTTGGGGGACAGCGGACCTATACTCTAGCCAAAAACATTCAGTACTTC. Its protein product is CASSLGGQRTYTLAKNIQYF.

This clonotype was seen ten or more times. This chain links TRBV7-6 with TRBJ2-1; D could derive from TRBD1 or TRBD2 (5 bases each). This CDR3 comprises 18 residues. Trimming shortened V by 2 bases and J by 4 bases, and 21 bases separated the two germline ends. The germline V gene encodes CDR1 SGHVS and CDR2 FNYEAQ. CDR3 amino acids: CASSLPPGHDPGYNEQFF. In DNA, the CDR3 is TGTGCCAGCAGCTTACCGCCAGGGCACGACCCGGGGTACAATGAGCAGTTCTTC.

This clonotype was seen ten or more times. The genes are TRBV10-3 and TRBJ1-2; 9 nucleotides agree with TRBD1. The ends lost 4 bases at V and 4 bases at J; junction bases unmatched: 4. This CDR3 spans 14 amino acids. From germline, CDR1 is ENHRY and CDR2 SYGVKD. The DNA for the CDR3 is TGTGCCATCAGTGGGGGGACAGGGAGCTATGGCTACACCTTC. Its translation is CAISGGTGSYGYTF.

The chain couples TRBV7-8 to TRBJ2-2; either TRBD1 or TRBD2 may fit D (5 bases each). V was trimmed by 4 bases and J by 10 bases, leaving 22 bases between them. The CDR3 is made up of 16 amino acids. From germline, CDR1 is SGHVS and CDR2 FQNEAQ. This chain's CDR3 is CASSSSGVRGDVELFF. The CDR3 DNA reads TGTGCCAGCAGCTCGAGCGGAGTCCGAGGGGACGTGGAGCTGTTTTTT. The whole variable domain, filled in from reference TRBV7-8 and TRBJ2-2, reads GAGVSQSPRYKVAKRGQDVALRCDPISGHVSLFWYQQALGQGPEFLTYFQNEAQLDKSGLPSDRFFAERPEGSVSTLKIQRTQQEDSAVYLCASSSSGVRGDVELFFGEGSRLTVL.

This clonotype turned up a few times. V gene TRBV15 combines with J gene TRBJ1-5, with D perhaps matching TRBD1 (6 bases). This CDR3 contains 15 residues. Germline loops: CDR1 LNHNV, CDR2 YYDKDF (reference sequence). V gave up 1 base and J gave up 9 bases, with 16 bases separating them. CDR3 region: CATSRAQEGERPQHF. In nucleotides, the CDR3 is TGTGCCACCAGCAGAGCCCAGGAGGGGGAGCGGCCCCAGCATTTT.

This clonotype was counted ten times or more. The J gene is TRBJ1-1, the V gene TRBV10-3, with D unclear. Trimming shortened V by 4 bases and J by 2 bases, and 11 bases separated the two germline ends. The germline V gene has CDR1 ENHRY and CDR2 SYGVKD. This CDR3 is 14 amino acids long. The CDR3 DNA is TGTGCCATCAGTGCGGCCAGACAAAACACTGAAGCTTTCTTT. Its translation is CAISAARQNTEAFF.

This clonotype was picked up many times. The chain employs TRBV28 and TRBJ1-5; the D gene is possibly TRBD1 (5 bases). The CDR3 is 13 residues long. Germline values: CDR1 MDHEN, CDR2 SYDVKM. Trimming took 10 bases from V and 4 from J, leaving 14 bases between them. CDR3 region: CATTGGGNQPQHF. In DNA form, the CDR3 reads TGTGCCACCACCGGGGGGGGAAATCAGCCCCAGCATTTT.

The rearrangement links TRBV5-6 to TRBJ1-2; perhaps TRBD1 as D (5 bases). Germline V gene data show CDR1 as SGHDT and CDR2 as YYEEEE. Trimming removed 6 bases from V and 0 bases from J, with 15 bases in between. The CDR3 consists of 15 residues. CDR3 coding DNA: TGTGCCAGCACCCCGTGGGGGGGTGCTAACTATGGCTACACCTTC. Protein product: CASTPWGGANYGYTF.

This clonotype was seen at least ten times. The genes are TRBV20-1 and TRBJ2-1; the match to TRBD2 covers 10 bases. With 1 base clipped from V and 5 bases from J, the junction kept 5 bases outside the gene matches. Germline CDR1 DFQATT, CDR2 SNEGSKA (reference sequence). CDR3 length equals 15 residues. The CDR3 DNA reads as TGCAGTGCTAGAGTGTTCCTAGCGGGAGACAATGAGCAGTTCTTC. This codes for CSARVFLAGDNEQFF.

The gene calls are TRBV11-3 and TRBJ1-1; TRBD1 matches at 7 bases. The V and J ends lost 6 bases and 8 bases, in that order; junction bases with no gene match: 9. Germline V gives CDR1 SGHNT, CDR2 YENEEA. CDR3 length equals 13 residues. The CDR3 is CASRLTGAMEAFF. DNA for the CDR3: TGTGCCAGCAGACTCACAGGGGCGATGGAAGCTTTCTTT.

This clonotype was counted a few times. The chain recombines TRBV4-1 with TRBJ2-7; no firm D call. The CDR3 is 16 amino acids. V shed 0 bases and J shed 3 bases, with 15 bases lying between them. Looked up from germline, CDR1 is MGHRA and CDR2 is YSYEKL. The CDR3 here is CASSQDRAEPYYEQYF. In DNA form, the CDR3 reads TGCGCCAGCAGCCAAGATAGGGCAGAACCCTACTACGAGCAGTACTTC.